These T cell receptor beta chains were read from a single sample in a study of cytomegalovirus exposure and HLA in healthy donors. Using immunoSEQ multiplex PCR, the repertoire was profiled, and TCRdb retains in-frame clones only, with some absent. In all, the sample yields some 96,000 clones. Sequencing was done on a sample of PBMCs. The receptors come from a woman aged 25 to 39 in good health and CMV-seronegative. Each CDR3 is given with its conserved first and last residue. A D gene is named only where the DNA matches it firmly.

J gene | D gene | V gene | CDR3 protein | CDR3 DNA
TRBJ1-2 | NA | TRBV9 | CASSVDGDLYGYTF | TGTGCCAGCAGCGTAGATGGAGACCTCTATGGCTACACCTTC
TRBJ1-2 | TRBD1 | TRBV7-9 | CASSLTGSDYGYTF | TGTGCCAGCAGCTTGACAGGGTCCGACTATGGCTACACCTTC
TRBJ2-1 | TRBD1 | TRBV9 | CASSPPTGGRNNEQFF | TGTGCCAGCAGCCCCCCCACAGGGGGTAGGAACAATGAGCAGTTCTTC
TRBJ1-5 | TRBD1 | TRBV10-3 | CAISKGADSNQPQHF | TGTGCCATCAGTAAGGGGGCGGATAGCAATCAGCCCCAGCATTTT
TRBJ1-2 | NA | TRBV28 | CASSILGRVDYTF | TGTGCCAGCAGTATATTAGGGAGGGTGGACTACACCTTC
TRBJ2-7 | TRBD1 | TRBV6-6 | CASALRDRSYEQYF | TGTGCCAGCGCCCTCAGGGACAGGAGCTACGAGCAGTACTTC
TRBJ1-1 | NA | TRBV29-1 | CSVERRGNTEAFF | TGCAGCGTTGAACGGAGGGGGAACACTGAAGCTTTCTTT
TRBJ1-1 | NA | TRBV11-2 | CASSLGDTEAFF | TGTGCCAGCAGCTTAGGAGACACTGAAGCTTTCTTT
TRBJ1-5 | NA | TRBV7-2 | CASSLVEGNQPQHF | TGTGCCAGCAGCTTAGTGGAGGGTAATCAGCCCCAGCATTTT
TRBJ1-2 | NA | TRBV6-5 | CASSYSRSSVGGYTF | TGTGCCAGCAGTTACTCGAGGTCCAGCGTTGGTGGCTACACCTTC
TRBJ2-2 | NA | TRBV4-1 | CASSSPLTGRVDVGGELFF | TGCGCCAGCAGCTCCCCCCTGACAGGCAGGGTTGATGTCGGCGGGGAGCTGTTTTTT
TRBJ2-7 | NA | TRBV19 | CASSIAGSEGQYF | TGTGCCAGTAGTATAGCAGGCAGCGAGGGGCAGTACTTC
TRBJ1-4 | NA | TRBV15 | CATSRETATNEKLFF | TGTGCCACCAGCAGAGAGACAGCAACTAATGAAAAACTGTTTTTT